This T cell receptor beta chain appears in the sequencing data of a study of memory B cells and T cells in multiple sclerosis (dated by TCRdb to the late 2010s). Context from the whole study: In multiple sclerosis patients, the study set the TCR beta repertoires of autoproliferating peripheral T cells against those of T cells infiltrating brain lesions. TCR sequencing involved a couple of multiple sclerosis patients from whom brain lesions at autopsy or brain-infiltrating cells from biopsy were available. The paper as a whole reports these results and caveats: Clone-set sizes differed between compartments, which influenced counts of shared clonotypes and required normalization.

There are 14 amino acids in the CDR3, from cysteine to phenylalanine inclusive. Only CDR3 DNA remains: 42 bases, in frame from the first base. Unmatched junction bases come to 5, with V trimmed by 5 bases and J by 1 base. CDR1 and CDR2 are read off the germline V gene as MNHEY and SVGAGI. After CFSE-labeled PBMCs were cultured without a stimulus, the autoproliferating (CFSEdim) and non-proliferating (CFSEhi) T cell fractions were sequenced separately. In total, under 55 million CFSE-labeled PBMCs were cultured without stimulus for 6 to 8 days, after which replicate wells were pooled. PBMCs were labeled with approximately 0.55 uM CFSE and cultured without exogenous stimuli in serum-free AIM-V medium. Before use, PBMCs were isolated by Ficoll density gradient centrifugation and cryopreserved. Live 7-AAD-negative cells were sorted on a FACSAria III, washed with PBS, and frozen at -80 degrees C as dry pellets.

This clone was seen only a few times. Which antigen it targets is not known. Within one base of it there is no much larger clone, and no base qualities were kept. Genomic DNA was extracted, and the immunoSEQ Platform was used to amplify TCRbeta CDR3 regions from that DNA. The immunoSEQ assay combined multiplex PCR with high-throughput sequencing and a vendor bioinformatics pipeline. The published analysis was carried out like this. Non-productive sequences and CDR3s under 4 amino acids long were removed, and the clonotype frequencies in each sample were recalculated. In immunoSEQ Analyzer 2.0, shared clonotypes were identified as those with identical CDR3 amino acid, V gene and J gene sequences. To normalize repertoire overlap, the number of shared clonotypes was divided by the product of the two clone-set sizes and multiplied by 1000 to give arbitrary units. Imported from immuneACCESS, the table was reduced by TCRdb to in-frame sequences with V and J called. These copies leave out some clones; in studies compared against another copy, an unresolved V gene accounts for under half, and the cause of the remainder is not known. That table is the source of V, J and clone size, and D and trimming were worked out from the DNA. In this sample the table shows about 12,000 clones, about 83% of which occur a single time. The top ten hold over 2.5% of the sample.

This TCR was recovered from a human donor with multiple sclerosis. Sequencing input: PBMCs from blood kept in culture. Recombination linked TRBV6-5 to TRBJ2-7; 7 bases in between match TRBD1. The CDR3 sequence is CASSARQGSYEQYF. The DNA is as follows: TGTGCCAGCAGTGCTAGACAGGGTTCCTACGAGCAGTACTTC.